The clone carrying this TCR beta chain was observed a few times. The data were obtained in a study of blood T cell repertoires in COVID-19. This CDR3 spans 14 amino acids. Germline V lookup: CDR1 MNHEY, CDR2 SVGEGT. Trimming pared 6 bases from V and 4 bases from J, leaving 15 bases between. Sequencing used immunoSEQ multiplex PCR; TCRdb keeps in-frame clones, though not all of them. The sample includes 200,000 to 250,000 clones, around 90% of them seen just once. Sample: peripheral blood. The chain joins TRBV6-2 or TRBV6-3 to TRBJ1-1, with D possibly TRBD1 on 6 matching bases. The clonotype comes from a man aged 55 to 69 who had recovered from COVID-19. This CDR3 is CASSIRTVFTEAFF. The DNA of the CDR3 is TGTGCCAGCAGCATACGGACAGTTTTCACTGAAGCTTTCTTT.